The rows below give T cell receptor beta chains drawn from one sample of a study of blood T cell repertoires in COVID-19. The method was immunoSEQ multiplex PCR; TCRdb's version includes in-frame clones alone and lacks a portion of them. The data contain 200,000 or so clones, more than 65% of them singletons. Material: peripheral blood. These receptors all stem from a woman between 55 and 75 years old with acute or convalescent COVID-19. Each CDR3 is given with its conserved first and last residue. D genes are given only for firm matches. Size is omitted from some rows. Given values are once, few, many or a class for expanded clones.

DNA,CDR3,V,D,J,size
TGTGCCTGGCATGTGCGAGGAGCGAACACTGAAGCTTTCTTT,CAWHVRGANTEAFF,TRBV30,.,TRBJ1-1,.
TGTGCCAGCTCCCCATTCCTAGCGAGGAACACCGGGGAGCTGTTTTTT,CASSPFLARNTGELFF,TRBV18,.,TRBJ2-2,.
TGTGCCAGCAGCCCGGGGGGCCCCAATGAGCAGTTCTTC,CASSPGGPNEQFF,TRBV7-8,.,TRBJ2-1,.
TGTGCCTCCCACGGGACAGGGGGAGACTATAGCAATCAGCCCCAGCATTTT,CASHGTGGDYSNQPQHF,TRBV2,TRBD1,TRBJ1-5,.
TGCGCCAGCAGCCAAATAACCACAGGGGTTGGCACAGATACGCAGTATTTT,CASSQITTGVGTDTQYF,TRBV5-1,TRBD1,TRBJ2-3,few
TGCGCCAGCAGCTCGAGACAGGGGGTCTACAATGAGCAGTTCTTC,CASSSRQGVYNEQFF,TRBV5-1,TRBD1,TRBJ2-1,.
TGTGCCAGCAGTGACGACAGGGGAAATAATTCACCCCTCCACTTT,CASSDDRGNNSPLHF,TRBV25-1,TRBD1,TRBJ1-6,.
TGTGCCAGCAGCCCAGGGGGGAGAAGAGGAAACACCATATATTTT,CASSPGGRRGNTIYF,TRBV27,TRBD1,TRBJ1-3,.
TGTGCCAGCAGCCAGCAGGGGTTTGGTCTGTTTTTT,CASSQQGFGLFF,TRBV14,.,TRBJ1-4,.
TGTGCCAGCAGCTCCCGGCAGGGCACTGAAGCTTTCTTT,CASSSRQGTEAFF,TRBV3-1/TRBV3-2,.,TRBJ1-1,.
TGTGCCAGCAGCTTCGTCACTTTAGCGGGGGTGAACTCCTACGAGCAGTACTTC,CASSFVTLAGVNSYEQYF,TRBV7-9,TRBD2,TRBJ2-7,few
TGTGCCAGCAGCTTAAGGTTCCAGGGAGGTAAACTGTTTTTT,CASSLRFQGGKLFF,TRBV7-2,.,TRBJ1-4,.
TGTGCCAGTACCTCGACAGTAAACCTCCACTTT,CASTSTVNLHF,TRBV19,.,TRBJ1-6,.
TGTGCCTGGAGTAATCCTTCTTATAGCAATCAGCCCCAGCATTTT,CAWSNPSYSNQPQHF,TRBV30,.,TRBJ1-5,.
TGTGCCAGCAGTTACGCAGGGGGCAGGTATGGCTACACCTTC,CASSYAGGRYGYTF,TRBV6-5,TRBD1,TRBJ1-2,.
TGTGCCAGCAGCCCTTCATACGGGGTTACTAATGAAAAACTGTTTTTT,CASSPSYGVTNEKLFF,TRBV4-2,.,TRBJ1-4,.
TGTGCCTGGAGTGGTGACATCGTTTCCGAGCAGTACTTC,CAWSGDIVSEQYF,TRBV30,.,TRBJ2-7,.
TGCGCCAGCAGCCTTAACACAAACCCAAACACTGAAGCTTTCTTT,CASSLNTNPNTEAFF,TRBV5-1,.,TRBJ1-1,.
TGCGCCAGCAGCCTCTCTAGCGGGGGCTCTAAAGGTGACACCGGGGAGCTGTTTTTT,CASSLSSGGSKGDTGELFF,TRBV5-1,TRBD2,TRBJ2-2,.
TGTGCCAGCAGCGGAGACGGTCGAGAAGCTTTCTTT,CASSGDGREAFF,TRBV7-8,.,TRBJ1-1,.
TGTGCCAGTAGTGCATCCCTGGGACTAGCGGGGCCAAGAGAGCAGTTCTTC,CASSASLGLAGPREQFF,TRBV19,TRBD2,TRBJ2-1,.
TGTGCCAGCAGTCCGCACAGGGGACGTGGAAACACCATATATTTT,CASSPHRGRGNTIYF,TRBV27,TRBD1,TRBJ1-3,.
TGTGCCAGCAGCGGGGGACTAGAAGCCGACTACAATGAGCAGTTCTTC,CASSGGLEADYNEQFF,TRBV9,TRBD2,TRBJ2-1,.
TGTGCCAGTAGCAGGCGGGGGGATACTGGTGGCTACACCTTC,CASSRRGDTGGYTF,TRBV19,.,TRBJ1-2,.
TGTGCCAGCAGTGAGCAAACAGGGAATCAGCCCCAGCATTTT,CASSEQTGNQPQHF,TRBV2,.,TRBJ1-5,.
TGTGCCAGCAGCTTAGAGGTTGGGCAGGGGAGTGAAAAACTGTTTTTT,CASSLEVGQGSEKLFF,TRBV7-9,.,TRBJ1-4,.
TGTGCCAGCAGCCCCAAGGACAGGGGGCTTAACAATGAGCAGTTCTTC,CASSPKDRGLNNEQFF,TRBV7-3,TRBD1,TRBJ2-1,.
TGTGCCAGTAGTATCCAGACGGAGTATGGCTACACCTTC,CASSIQTEYGYTF,TRBV19,.,TRBJ1-2,.
TGTGCCAGCAGTGATATAGCCCACACCGGGGAGCTGTTTTTT,CASSDIAHTGELFF,TRBV6-1,.,TRBJ2-2,.
TGCGCCAGCAGCTTTCAGGGGGCGGACACTGAAGCTTTCTTT,CASSFQGADTEAFF,TRBV5-1,TRBD1,TRBJ1-1,.
TGCAGTGCGAGACTATATACGCAGTATTTT,CSARLYTQYF,TRBV20-1,.,TRBJ2-3,few
TGTGCCAGCAGCTTGGACAGGAGAGACTACGAGCAGTACTTC,CASSLDRRDYEQYF,TRBV5-6,.,TRBJ2-7,few
TGTGCCAGCAGCGTAGGCAGGGGCGGAGGCTACACCTTC,CASSVGRGGGYTF,TRBV9,.,TRBJ1-2,.